This record looks at one TCR beta chain sequence and its context. Its antigen is unknown. V lost 7 bases to trimming and J lost 6 bases; unmatched junction nucleotides: 7. The V gene's germline CDR1 is LNHDA and CDR2 SQIVND (reference sequence). This CDR3 spans 13 amino acids. The data were taken from a study of T cell responses to AZD1222 COVID-19 vaccine. Overall study findings and caveats: After the peak T cell response, and only then, were repertoires sampled. Spike regions recognized by vaccine-associated CD4 TCRs spanned the protein, led by 160-218 and 743-854. Among AZD1222 vaccinees, only six were seropositive at baseline.

Sequenced by immunoSEQ multiplex PCR; TCRdb stores in-frame clones only, minus some. The table includes more than 95,000 clones, approximately 85% detected once. The receptor's source is an adult who received the AZD1222 COVID-19 vaccine. The gene calls are TRBV19 and TRBJ1-2, with TRBD1 matching over 8 bases. The sequences come from peripheral blood, collected 28 days after the second AZD1222 dose. This CDR3 reads CASTGQEDNGYTF. The CDR3 DNA reads TGTGCCAGTACGGGACAGGAGGATAATGGCTACACCTTC. The full variable domain, rest sourced from reference TRBV19 and TRBJ1-2, is DGGITQSPKYLFRKEGQNVTLSCEQNLNHDAMYWYRQDPGQGLRLIYYSQIVNDFQKGDIAEGYSVSREKKESFPLTVTSAQKNPTAFYLCASTGQEDNGYTFGSGTRLTVV.